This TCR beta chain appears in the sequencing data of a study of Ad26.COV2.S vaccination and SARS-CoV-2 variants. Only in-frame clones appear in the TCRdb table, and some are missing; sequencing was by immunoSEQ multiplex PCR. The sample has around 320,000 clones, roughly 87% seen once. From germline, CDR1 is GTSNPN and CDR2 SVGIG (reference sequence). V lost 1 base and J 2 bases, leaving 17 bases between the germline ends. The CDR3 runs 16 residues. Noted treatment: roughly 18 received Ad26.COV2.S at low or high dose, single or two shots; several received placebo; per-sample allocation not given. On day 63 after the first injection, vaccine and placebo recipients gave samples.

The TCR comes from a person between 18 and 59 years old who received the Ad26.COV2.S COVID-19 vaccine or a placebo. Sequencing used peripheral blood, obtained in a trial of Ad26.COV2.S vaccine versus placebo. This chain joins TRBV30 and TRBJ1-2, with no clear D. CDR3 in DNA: TGTGCCTGGAGTGCACGGGGTACAAATCGGAACTATGGCTACACCTTC. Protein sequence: CAWSARGTNRNYGYTF. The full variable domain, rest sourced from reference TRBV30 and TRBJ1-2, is SQTIHQWPATLVQPVGSPLSLECTVEGTSNPNLYWYRQAAGRGLQLLFYSVGIGQISSEVPQNLSASRPQDRQFILSSKKLLLSDSGFYLCAWSARGTNRNYGYTFGSGTRLTVV.